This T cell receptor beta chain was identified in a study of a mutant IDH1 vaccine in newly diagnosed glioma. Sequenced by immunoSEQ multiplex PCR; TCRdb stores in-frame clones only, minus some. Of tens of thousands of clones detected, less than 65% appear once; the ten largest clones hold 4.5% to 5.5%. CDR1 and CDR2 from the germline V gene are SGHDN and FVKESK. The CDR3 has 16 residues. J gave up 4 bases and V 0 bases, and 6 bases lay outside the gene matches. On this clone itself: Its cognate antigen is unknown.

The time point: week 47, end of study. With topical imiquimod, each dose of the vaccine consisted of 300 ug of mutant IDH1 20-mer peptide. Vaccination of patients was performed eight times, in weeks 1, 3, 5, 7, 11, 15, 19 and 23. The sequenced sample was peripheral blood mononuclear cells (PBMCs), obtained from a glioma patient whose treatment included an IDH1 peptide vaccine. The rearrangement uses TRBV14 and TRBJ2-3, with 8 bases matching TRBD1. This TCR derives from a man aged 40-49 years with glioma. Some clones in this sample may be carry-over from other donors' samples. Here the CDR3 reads CASSQEGQGVADTQYF. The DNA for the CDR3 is TGTGCCAGCAGCCAAGAAGGACAGGGAGTGGCAGATACGCAGTATTTT.